This T cell receptor (beta chain) appears in the sequencing data of a study of cytomegalovirus exposure and HLA in healthy donors. Study context: Drawn from HLA-typed donors, 83 million or so unique TCRs were held in an early data release.

As for this clone: Its antigen is undetermined.

Germline V gene lookup returns CDR1 SGHVS and CDR2 FNYEAQ. The V and J ends lost 4 bases and 2 bases respectively, with 16 bases between them. This CDR3 spans 16 amino acids. Study outcomes and limitations: The study reported that TCR beta sequences accurately predicted HLA-A and HLA-B alleles in most subjects. Per a later analysis, under 20,000 TCR beta sequences showed association with HLA alleles at 0.05 false discovery rate.

The donors gave bone marrow, and they were healthy. PCR amplification relied on 60 Vbeta primers (plus 13 Jbeta primers). Assay: immunoSEQ multiplex PCR; the TCRdb copy retains only in-frame clones and omits some. The sample has roughly 150,000 clones, over 60% seen once. The origin of this receptor is a woman aged 25 to 39 in good health and CMV-seropositive. The sequenced material came from PBMCs. The V call is TRBV7-6, the J call TRBJ2-3, with D perhaps matching TRBD2 (5 bases). The CDR3 spells CASSSTSLRLTDTQYF. DNA of the CDR3: TGTGCCAGCAGCTCCACTAGTCTCCGGCTCACAGATACGCAGTATTTT.